This paragraph reports one T cell receptor (beta chain). The CDR3 length is 14 residues. CDR1 SGHDT and CDR2 YYEEEE come from the germline V gene. Trimming shortened V by 2 bases and J by 3 bases, and 11 bases separated the two germline ends. MiXCR, run by TCRdb on the RT-PCR reads, gives a single entry per CDR3 protein. The sample holds about 680,000 distinct CDR3 sequences, 14% seen once. This clonotype originated in a female donor in good health, serving as a healthy control. V gene TRBV5-6 combines with J gene TRBJ1-2; D remains ambiguous. The sequencing input was memory CD4+ T cells from blood. CDR3 in amino acids: CASSFKRDYYGYTF. The CDR3 nucleotides are TGTGCCAGCAGCTTTAAAAGGGATTACTATGGCTACACCTTC.